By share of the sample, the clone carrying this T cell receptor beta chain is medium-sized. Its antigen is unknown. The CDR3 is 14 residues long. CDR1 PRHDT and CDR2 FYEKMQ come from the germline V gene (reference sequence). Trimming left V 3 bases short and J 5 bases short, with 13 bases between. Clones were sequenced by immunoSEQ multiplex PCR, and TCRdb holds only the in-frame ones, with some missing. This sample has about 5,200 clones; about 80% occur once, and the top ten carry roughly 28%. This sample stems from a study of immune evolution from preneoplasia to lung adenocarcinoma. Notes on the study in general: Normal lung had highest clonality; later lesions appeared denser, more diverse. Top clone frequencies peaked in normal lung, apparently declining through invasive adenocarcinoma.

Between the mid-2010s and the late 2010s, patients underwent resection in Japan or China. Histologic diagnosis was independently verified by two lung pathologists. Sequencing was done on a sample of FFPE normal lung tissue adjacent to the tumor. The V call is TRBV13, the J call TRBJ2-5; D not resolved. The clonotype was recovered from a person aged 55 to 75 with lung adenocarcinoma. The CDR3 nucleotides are TGTGCCAGCAGCTTGAATAGAGAAAGGGAGACCCAGTACTTC. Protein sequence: CASSLNRERETQYF. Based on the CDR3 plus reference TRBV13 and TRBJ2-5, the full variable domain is AAGVIQSPRHLIKEKRETATLKCYPIPRHDTVYWYQQGPGQDPQFLISFYEKMQSDKGSIPDRFSAQQFSDYHSELNMSSLELGDSALYFCASSLNRERETQYFGPGTRLLVL.